This TCR beta chain was obtained from a study of control samples from healthy donors and cancer patients (TCRdb year 2020). The library was prepared using the immunoSEQ multiplex PCR assay. TCRdb carries this immuneACCESS record with in-frame sequences only. Its versions omit some clonotypes, under half of them owing to an unresolved V gene in the studies checked, with the rest unexplained. This sample has under 200,000 clones in its table, and about 90% of those were observed once. The ten biggest clones cover approximately 0.7% of the sample. The CDR3 holds 14 amino acids from the cysteine to the phenylalanine. CDR3 DNA only is kept here, 42 bases in frame from base 1. CDR1 and CDR2 were assigned from the germline V gene (reference sequence) as LNHDA and SQIVND. Deletion took 5 bases off V and 0 bases off J, with a span of 11 bases between the germline ends. This clone was recorded only once. What this receptor recognizes is not known. No much larger clone exists at a distance of one base, and base qualities are not known.

This sequence uses TRBV19 and TRBJ2-7; there is no confident call for the D gene. This TCR was sampled from a woman aged 25 to 39 in good health. Sequencing input: blood. The DNA is TGTGCCAGTAGTGTGTCGGAAAGCTCCTACGAGCAGTACTTC. Its amino acids are CASSVSESSYEQYF.